This TCR beta chain was sequenced for a study of T cell responses to AZD1222 COVID-19 vaccine. Only one count was recorded for this clone. Assay used: immunoSEQ multiplex PCR; TCRdb lists only in-frame clones, some missing. The data hold more than 90,000 clones, with 85% to 90% observed a single time. In germline, CDR1 is LGHNA, CDR2 YNFKEQ. The CDR3 runs to 15 residues. V lost 1 base and J 5 bases, leaving 9 bases between the germline ends. V usage is TRBV4-2 and J usage is TRBJ1-6; D is undetermined. This clonotype was obtained from an adult who received the AZD1222 COVID-19 vaccine. Source: peripheral blood, taken 28 days after the second AZD1222 dose. CDR3 in DNA: TGTGCCAGCAGCCAAGCCTGGCAGAATAATTCACCCCTCCACTTT. Protein: CASSQAWQNNSPLHF.